The 27 T cell receptor beta chains in this list originate from one sample, sequenced in a study of neurological immune-mediated disorders. TCRdb ran MiXCR on the 5' RACE reads and lists one entry per CDR3 protein. The sample lists around 70,000 distinct CDR3 sequences; approximately 4.6% were seen once. Sequencing input: PBMCs. The origin of the receptors is a woman in her sixties or seventies with multiple sclerosis.

The rearrangement joins TRBV7-9 to TRBJ1-2; 9 bases fit TRBD1. This CDR3 comprises 14 residues. Looked up from germline, CDR1 is SEHNR and CDR2 is FQNEAQ (reference sequence). The junction had 6 bases not matched to a gene; V was cut back by 4 bases and J by 6 bases. CDR3 in amino acids: CASSSGQGSDGYTF. For the CDR3, the DNA is TGTGCCAGCAGCTCGGGACAGGGATCCGATGGCTACACCTTC.

This clonotype was recorded many times. V gene TRBV5-8 combines with J gene TRBJ2-3; tentatively, D is TRBD2 (6 bases). V was trimmed by 6 bases and J by 0 bases, leaving 14 bases between them. The CDR3 runs 15 residues. The germline V gene has CDR1 SGHTS and CDR2 YDEGEE. This CDR3 reads CASTRRGSSTDTQYF. CDR3 in DNA: TGTGCCAGCACCAGACGGGGGTCTAGCACAGATACGCAGTATTTT. Using reference TRBV5-8 and TRBJ2-3 for the parts outside the CDR3, the full variable domain is EAGVTQSPTHLIKTRGQQATLRCSPISGHTSVYWYQQALGLGLQFLLWYDEGEERNRGNFPPRFSGRQFPNYSSELNVNALELEDSALYLCASTRRGSSTDTQYFGPGTRLTVL.

There are many counts of this clonotype. V usage is TRBV5-1 and J usage is TRBJ2-3; D ambiguous. The V gene lost 0 bases and the J gene lost 7 bases, with 12 bases spanning the gap. Germline loops: CDR1 SGHRS, CDR2 YFSETQ. This CDR3 comprises 14 residues. In nucleotides, the CDR3 is TGCGCCAGCAGCTTGGCACTGGAACTAAATACGCAGTATTTT. Protein product: CASSLALELNTQYF. Based on the CDR3 plus reference TRBV5-1 and TRBJ2-3, the full variable domain is KAGVTQTPRYLIKTRGQQVTLSCSPISGHRSVSWYQQTPGQGLQFLFEYFSETQRNKGNFPGRFSGRQFSNSRSEMNVSTLELGDSALYLCASSLALELNTQYFGPGTRLTVL.

The sample holds many counts of this clonotype. The chain has TRBV12-3 or TRBV12-4 and TRBJ2-3, with D possibly TRBD2 on 6 matching bases. Trimming cost V 6 bases and J 2 bases, with 21 bases left between them. The CDR3 has 17 residues. The CDR3 loop reads CASSPGTWFIDTDTQYF. The CDR3 coding sequence is TGTGCCAGCAGCCCTGGGACTTGGTTCATCGACACAGATACGCAGTATTTT.

In this sample, this clonotype is medium-sized. The chain combines TRBV20-1 with TRBJ1-2, with TRBD1 identical over 12 bases. V trimming: 7 bases; J trimming: 6 bases; junction bases outside the gene matches: 6. CDR1 and CDR2 from the germline V gene are DFQATT and SNEGSKA (reference sequence). The CDR3 has 13 residues. CDR3 bases: TGCAGTGGGGCGGGACAGGGGGCCGATGGCTACACCTTC. Translated, it gives CSGAGQGADGYTF.

The sample holds many counts of this clonotype. The rearrangement links TRBV25-1 to TRBJ2-2; 11 bases align to TRBD2. CDR1 is MGHDK, CDR2 SYGVNS, per germline. V shed 4 bases and J 4 bases; nucleotides not matched to a gene: 2. The CDR3 runs to 15 residues. The CDR3 sequence: CASSATSGTTGELFF. CDR3 bases: TGTGCCAGCAGTGCGACTAGCGGGACCACCGGGGAGCTGTTTTTT.

At least ten counts were recorded for this clonotype. The J gene is TRBJ2-3, the V gene TRBV29-1; maybe TRBD1 (6 bases). V gave up 7 bases and J gave up 0 bases, with 14 bases separating them. Germline V lookup: CDR1 SQVTM, CDR2 ANQGSEA. The CDR3 has 14 residues. CDR3 sequence: CSARQVSSTDTQYF. Written as DNA, the CDR3 is TGCAGCGCCAGACAGGTTTCTAGCACAGATACGCAGTATTTT.

This clonotype appeared many times. The V and J genes are TRBV20-1 and TRBJ1-2; D remains ambiguous. V was cut by 0 bases and J by 6 bases, with 14 bases left in between. This CDR3 comprises 14 residues. CDR1 DFQATT and CDR2 SNEGSKA come from the germline V gene (reference sequence). The CDR3 spells CSARDRSTPNGYTF. The CDR3 coding sequence is TGCAGTGCTAGAGATCGAAGTACTCCGAATGGCTACACCTTC.

The chain carries TRBV5-1 and TRBJ2-1; 7 positions match TRBD1. CDR1 is SGHRS, CDR2 YFSETQ, per germline. The CDR3 sequence is 15 residues long. V shed 3 bases, J shed 10 bases, and the junction held 13 bases outside the gene matches. The CDR3 DNA sequence: TGCGCCAGCAGCTACGGGACAGCCGTATTAGGGGAGCAGTTCTTC. As protein: CASSYGTAVLGEQFF.

This clonotype was counted a few times. The chain uses TRBV7-2 and TRBJ2-5, with D maybe TRBD1 (6 bases). The germline CDR1 and CDR2 sequences are SGHTA and FQGNSA. Trimming shortened V by 2 bases and J by 3 bases, and 10 bases separated the two germline ends. The CDR3 extends over 14 amino acids. CDR3 sequence: CASSLSPGEETQYF. CDR3 DNA sequence: TGTGCCAGCAGCTTATCCCCAGGGGAAGAGACCCAGTACTTC.

This clonotype was observed a few times. The CDR3 here is CAWGNQPQHF. The CDR3, as DNA: TGTGCCTGGGGCAATCAGCCCCAGCATTTT. This chain joins TRBV30 and TRBJ1-5; D ambiguous. V dropped 5 bases and J dropped 2 bases, with 1 base sitting between them. The CDR3 is made up of 10 amino acids. Looked up from germline, CDR1 is GTSNPN and CDR2 is SVGIG (reference sequence).

This clonotype was recorded many times. This chain connects TRBV5-1 to TRBJ2-2; D unresolved. The CDR3 covers 12 residues. Trimming removed 2 bases at V and 3 bases at J, with 2 bases between. The germline V gene has CDR1 SGHRS and CDR2 YFSETQ. The CDR3 DNA reads TGCGCCAGCAGCTTATACACCGGGGAGCTGTTTTTT. Its translation is CASSLYTGELFF.

The sample holds many counts of this clonotype. This chain uses TRBV21-1 with TRBJ2-1; the D call of TRBD2 is as the table states it, not checked on the DNA. TRBV21-1 is reported as a pseudogene. The CDR3 has 20 residues. CDR3 loop: CASSKESGTTPTLSYNEQFF. The CDR3, as DNA: TGTGCCAGCAGCAAAGAATCGGGGACTACCCCTACCTTGTCCTACAATGAGCAGTTCTTC.

In this sample, this clonotype turned up many times. The chain combines TRBV20-1 with TRBJ1-2; D gene ambiguous. Germline values: CDR1 DFQATT, CDR2 SNEGSKA (reference sequence). The CDR3 loop spans 14 amino acids. V was clipped by 1 base and J by 4 bases, with 13 bases between them. CDR3 in amino acids: CSARGGAGGYGYTF. DNA for the CDR3: TGCAGTGCTAGAGGAGGTGCGGGAGGCTATGGCTACACCTTC.

To note about this clonotype: At one end the junction does not follow the germline gene, possibly because of a read error. The chain employs TRBV7-6 and TRBJ2-2; D might be TRBD2 (6 bases). The germline CDR1 and CDR2 sequences are SGHVS and FNYEAQ. This CDR3 is built from 14 residues. This CDR3 reads CACSLGLNTGELFF. CDR3 DNA: TGTGCCTGCAGCTTGGGACTTAACACCGGGGAGCTGTTTTTT.

This clonotype was detected many times. The gene calls are TRBV12-3 or TRBV12-4 and TRBJ1-5; 7 positions match TRBD1. V dropped 4 bases and J dropped 3; count of bases not matched to a gene: 3. The length of the CDR3 is 14 residues. The CDR3 DNA follows: TGTGCCAGCAGTTACAGGGGTCCCAATCAGCCCCAGCATTTT. This translates into CASSYRGPNQPQHF.

This clonotype was counted at least ten times. The V gene is TRBV4-1, the J gene TRBJ2-2, with 11 bases that match TRBD2. The CDR3 extends over 16 amino acids. The V segment lost 4 bases and the J segment 9 bases; nucleotides outside the gene matches: 10. Germline assignment: CDR1 MGHRA and CDR2 YSYEKL. CDR3 in amino acids: CASSPEASGGHRELFF. In DNA, the CDR3 is TGCGCCAGCAGCCCTGAGGCTAGCGGGGGGCACCGGGAGCTGTTTTTT.

This clonotype was found many times. V usage is TRBV5-6 and J usage is TRBJ1-1, with unresolved D. Germline CDR1 and CDR2: SGHDT and YYEEEE. V was trimmed by 2 bases and J by 5 bases, leaving 19 bases between them. The CDR3 sequence is 16 residues long. The CDR3 DNA reads as TGTGCCAGCAGCTTAGCTGGGGATTCGGTCACAACTGAAGCTTTCTTT. Protein: CASSLAGDSVTTEAFF.

The rearrangement links TRBV5-1 to TRBJ2-3; 7 positions agree with TRBD1. V lost 5 bases to trimming and J lost 2 bases; unmatched junction nucleotides: 5. Germline lookup yields CDR1 SGHRS and CDR2 YFSETQ. There are 14 residues in the CDR3. The CDR3 spells CASSWDSPTDTQYF. CDR3 sequence (DNA): TGCGCCAGCAGTTGGGACAGCCCCACAGATACGCAGTATTTT.

This clonotype has only a few counts. V and J are TRBV7-9 and TRBJ2-2; D is uncertain. The CDR3 covers 13 residues. Germline V CDR1 and CDR2: SEHNR, FQNEAQ (reference sequence). V was pared by 2 bases and J by 7 bases, with 8 bases between. CDR3 sequence: CASSLTGSGELFF. In nucleotides, the CDR3 is TGTGCCAGCAGCTTAACGGGCAGCGGGGAGCTGTTTTTT.

The table lists this clonotype with a few counts. The rearrangement uses TRBV6-6 and TRBJ2-1, with D hard to call. V lost 3 bases and J 4 bases, leaving 7 bases between the germline ends. The CDR3 runs to 13 residues. Germline V gives CDR1 MNHNY, CDR2 SVGAGI (reference sequence). CDR3 nucleotide sequence: TGTGCCAGCAGTTATTCGGATTACAATGAGCAGTTCTTC. This gives the protein CASSYSDYNEQFF.

This clonotype was observed many times. CDR3 bases: TGCAGTGCCCCCGAAGCCAGGGGGCAGCAGTACTTC. Translation gives CSAPEARGQQYF. The chain recombines TRBV20-1 with TRBJ2-7, with 8 positions matching TRBD1. V gave up 6 bases and J gave up 8 bases; unmatched junction bases: 9. The CDR3 loop spans 12 amino acids. CDR1 and CDR2 from the germline V gene are DFQATT and SNEGSKA (reference sequence).

This clonotype was picked up a small number of times. This chain uses TRBV10-2 with TRBJ2-7; TRBD1 aligns across 8 bases. The V and J ends lost 9 bases and 3 bases, in that order; junction bases with no gene match: 7. CDR1 is WSHSY, CDR2 SAAADI, per germline. The CDR3 is 13 amino acids. This CDR3 reads CASGGQEGYEQYF. The CDR3 nucleotides read TGCGCCAGTGGGGGACAGGAGGGCTACGAGCAGTACTTC.

This clonotype was found many times. The V gene is TRBV5-1, the J gene TRBJ1-5; D may be TRBD1 (6 bases). The CDR3 runs to 15 residues. V was clipped by 4 bases and J by 2 bases, with 13 bases between them. Germline lookup yields CDR1 SGHRS and CDR2 YFSETQ. The CDR3 bases are TGCGCCAGCAGCATTGGGGGCGTGCGCAATCAGCCCCAGCATTTT. It codes for CASSIGGVRNQPQHF. Full variable domain (outside the CDR3, taken from reference TRBV5-1 and TRBJ1-5): KAGVTQTPRYLIKTRGQQVTLSCSPISGHRSVSWYQQTPGQGLQFLFEYFSETQRNKGNFPGRFSGRQFSNSRSEMNVSTLELGDSALYLCASSIGGVRNQPQHFGDGTRLSIL.

This clonotype was counted many times. This sequence joins TRBV20-1 and TRBJ2-1; D is undetermined. With 6 bases removed from V and 3 bases from J, the gap between germline ends came to 15 bases. The CDR3 totals 14 residues. Germline CDR1 reads DFQATT; CDR2 reads SNEGSKA (reference sequence). In DNA, the CDR3 is TGCAGTGCGCCCGGACGGGCCAGCTACAATGAGCAGTTCTTC. Amino acids: CSAPGRASYNEQFF.

Ten or more counts support this clonotype. V usage is TRBV7-9 and J usage is TRBJ1-2; D possibly corresponds to TRBD1 (6 bases). CDR3 length equals 15 residues. V was trimmed by 5 bases and J by 8 bases, leaving 21 bases between them. Germline V CDR1 and CDR2: SEHNR, FQNEAQ (reference sequence). The CDR3 bases are TGTGCCAGCAGCACCCGGGGGGCGGACAGAGGAGGCTACACCTTC. Its translation: CASSTRGADRGGYTF.

This clonotype was counted only a few times. Compared with germline, one end of the junction differs, possibly owing to a read error. The chain combines TRBV6-5 with TRBJ1-6; no definite D call. CDR3 size: 13 residues. Germline CDR1 MNHEY, CDR2 SVGAGI. The CDR3 loop is CASSRQLGSPLHF. CDR3 nucleotides: TGTGCCAGCAGCCGCCAATTGGGATCACCCCTACACTTT.